These 28 T cell receptor beta chains were all obtained from the same sample, sequenced in a study of cytomegalovirus exposure and HLA in healthy donors. PCR used 60 Vbeta primers and 13 Jbeta primers. TCRdb's table, derived via immunoSEQ multiplex PCR, lists solely in-frame clones and lacks some. Its listing shows approximately 170,000 clones. Sequencing input: PBMCs. These TCRs come from a young woman in good health and CMV-seropositive.

The rearrangement joins TRBV6-6 to TRBJ2-2; maybe TRBD1 (6 bases). The CDR3 is 15 amino acids. Germline CDR1 and CDR2: MNHNY and SVGAGI (reference sequence). The ends were cut back, 5 bases at V and 0 bases at J, with 10 bases in the middle. The CDR3 here is CASSTGFANTGELFF. Here the CDR3 DNA reads TGTGCCAGCAGTACAGGGTTCGCGAACACCGGGGAGCTGTTTTTT.

This chain joins TRBV4-1 and TRBJ1-1; tentatively, D is TRBD1 (5 bases). The length of the CDR3 is 17 residues. Germline V gene lookup returns CDR1 MGHRA and CDR2 YSYEKL. V dropped 4 bases and J dropped 0 bases, with 18 bases sitting between them. CDR3 nucleotide sequence: TGCGCCAGCAGCCTGGGGCGGTTAGGGCTCATGAACACTGAAGCTTTCTTT. Residues: CASSLGRLGLMNTEAFF.

This CDR3 reads CASSIGGYYEQYF. In nucleotides, the CDR3 is TGTGCCAGTAGTATCGGCGGGTACTACGAGCAGTACTTC. The rearrangement joins TRBV19 to TRBJ2-7; weak D call: TRBD2 (5 bases). Germline V gives CDR1 LNHDA, CDR2 SQIVND (reference sequence). CDR3 length: 13 amino acids. Trimming stripped 3 bases from V and 3 bases from J, with 9 bases between.

V is TRBV29-1 and J is TRBJ2-5; D perhaps matches TRBD2 (5 bases). Germline CDR1 SQVTM, CDR2 ANQGSEA. V was clipped by 5 bases and J by 5 bases, with 12 bases between them. The CDR3 length is 12 residues. The CDR3 sequence is CSVMAGSETQYF. The DNA of the CDR3 is TGCAGCGTTATGGCGGGTAGCGAGACCCAGTACTTC.

The genes are TRBV5-6 and TRBJ1-3; D might be TRBD1 (5 bases). Germline V gives CDR1 SGHDT, CDR2 YYEEEE. This CDR3 contains 16 residues. Trimming left V 0 bases short and J 0 bases short, with 10 bases between. The CDR3 loop is CASSLAGGGSGNTIYF. For the CDR3, the DNA is TGTGCCAGCAGCTTGGCCGGGGGGGGCTCTGGAAACACCATATATTTT.

V gene TRBV30 combines with J gene TRBJ1-2; perhaps TRBD1 as D (6 bases). V dropped 0 bases and J dropped 4 bases, with 12 bases sitting between them. CDR1 is GTSNPN, CDR2 SVGIG, per germline (reference sequence). This CDR3 spans 14 amino acids. Here the CDR3 DNA reads TGTGCCTGGAGTGTATCAGGGGACCTCTATGGCTACACCTTC. Translating it yields CAWSVSGDLYGYTF.

The chain uses TRBV9 and TRBJ2-2, with 7 bases aligning to TRBD1. From germline, CDR1 is SGDLS and CDR2 YYNGEE. The trim removed 4 bases at V and 4 bases at J, leaving 7 bases unmatched. There are 15 residues in the CDR3. The CDR3: CASSRQGIGTGELFF. The CDR3 DNA follows: TGTGCCAGCAGCAGACAGGGAATCGGCACCGGGGAGCTGTTTTTT.

The rearrangement uses TRBV7-7 and TRBJ2-5; TRBD1 agrees at 9 bases. The V and J ends lost 3 bases and 3 bases, in that order; junction bases with no gene match: 5. The CDR3 covers 15 residues. The germline CDR1 and CDR2 sequences are SSHAT and FNYEAQ (reference sequence). The CDR3 DNA follows: TGTGCCAGCAGCTTGGGACAGGGAGCAGAAGAGACCCAGTACTTC. It translates to CASSLGQGAEETQYF.

This rearrangement joins TRBV5-4 to TRBJ1-4; 9 bases are a match to TRBD1. The CDR3 has 15 residues. The V gene end was trimmed by 4 bases and the J gene end by 5 bases; junction bases not matched to a gene: 6. Looked up from germline, CDR1 is SGHNT and CDR2 is YYREEE (reference sequence). This chain's CDR3 is CASSLTTGGNEKLFF. The CDR3 nucleotides read TGTGCCAGCAGCCTAACGACAGGGGGGAATGAAAAACTGTTTTTT.

The chain carries TRBV9 and TRBJ2-7; D is perhaps TRBD2 (6 bases). Germline V gives CDR1 SGDLS, CDR2 YYNGEE. The V gene lost 1 base and the J gene lost 0 bases, with 14 bases spanning the gap. The CDR3 is 16 amino acids. CDR3 loop: CASSVSTGDVSYEQYF. The CDR3 bases are TGTGCCAGCAGCGTATCAACGGGGGACGTCTCCTACGAGCAGTACTTC.

V and J are TRBV6-1 and TRBJ2-7; tentative D call: TRBD2 (5 bases). The CDR3 has 12 residues. CDR1 and CDR2 from the germline V gene are MNHNS and SASEGT. The germline V and J ends were trimmed by 7 bases and 0 bases, with 7 bases remaining between them. CDR3 bases: TGTGCCAGCACGGAGGTCTCCTACGAGCAGTACTTC. As protein: CASTEVSYEQYF.

The rearrangement uses TRBV12-1 and TRBJ2-7; TRBD1 is taken as the D call from the table, unchecked against the DNA. TRBV12-1 has pseudogene status. The CDR3 contains 16 residues. The CDR3 DNA reads as TGTGCCAGCACCGTAGACGGGACACATGTGACCTACGAGCAGTACTTC. This encodes CASTVDGTHVTYEQYF.

J is TRBJ2-7 and V is TRBV6-5, with TRBD2 matching 8 bases. Looked up from germline, CDR1 is MNHEY and CDR2 is SVGAGI. V shed 0 bases, J shed 2 bases, and the junction held 6 bases outside the gene matches. The CDR3 length is 16 residues. DNA of the CDR3: TGTGCCAGCAGTTACTCGACAGCGGGAGTGGCCTACGAGCAGTACTTC. This gives the protein CASSYSTAGVAYEQYF.

This sequence joins TRBV27 and TRBJ2-7; possible D gene TRBD1, 5 bases. Germline loops: CDR1 MNHEY, CDR2 SMNVEV (reference sequence). This CDR3 has 15 residues. V was cut by 2 bases and J by 4 bases, with 15 bases left in between. CDR3 protein: CASSLSQGGRYEQYF. The CDR3, as DNA: TGTGCCAGCAGTTTAAGCCAGGGCGGTCGATACGAGCAGTACTTC.

The chain combines TRBV19 with TRBJ2-2, with D possibly TRBD1 on 6 matching bases. This CDR3 contains 15 residues. V gave up 2 bases and J gave up 5 bases, with 12 bases separating them. Germline V CDR1 and CDR2: LNHDA, SQIVND (reference sequence). The CDR3: CASSIILGATGELFF. The CDR3 region has the DNA TGTGCCAGTAGTATAATCCTGGGGGCGACCGGGGAGCTGTTTTTT. The full variable domain, its missing parts supplied by reference TRBV19 and TRBJ2-2, is DGGITQSPKYLFRKEGQNVTLSCEQNLNHDAMYWYRQDPGQGLRLIYYSQIVNDFQKGDIAEGYSVSREKKESFPLTVTSAQKNPTAFYLCASSIILGATGELFFGEGSRLTVL.

V gene TRBV6-1 combines with J gene TRBJ1-1; unclear D gene. V was cut by 1 base and J by 1 base, with 7 bases left in between. The CDR3 has 14 residues. Germline CDR1 MNHNS, CDR2 SASEGT. CDR3 DNA: TGTGCCAGCAGTGAAGGACATCCGAACACTGAAGCTTTCTTT. It is translated as CASSEGHPNTEAFF.

The chain couples TRBV4-3 to TRBJ2-2, with 7 bases fitting TRBD1. The CDR3 contains 17 residues. Germline lookup yields CDR1 LGHNA and CDR2 YSLEER. Trimming took 4 bases from V and 6 from J; bases not matched to a gene: 14. The DNA of the CDR3 is TGCGCCAGCAGCCGTAACTTAGGACAGGCGGAGTCCGGGGAGCTGTTTTTT. The encoded protein is CASSRNLGQAESGELFF.

The J gene is TRBJ2-3, the V gene TRBV18; the D gene is possibly TRBD1 (6 bases). CDR3 length: 13 residues. The V end lost 4 bases, the J end lost 2 bases, and 7 bases lay between the germline ends. CDR1 is KGHSH, CDR2 LQKENI, per germline. The CDR3, as DNA: TGTGCCAGCTCACGGACAGTCACAGATACGCAGTATTTT. As protein: CASSRTVTDTQYF.

The chain employs TRBV19 and TRBJ2-1, with 8 bases aligning to TRBD2. The CDR3 sequence is 16 residues long. V lost 5 bases to trimming and J lost 7 bases; unmatched junction nucleotides: 13. Germline-derived CDR1 and CDR2 are LNHDA and SQIVND (reference sequence). CDR3 DNA: TGTGCCAGTAGTTTGCTCGCGCGGGAGGTTGATAATGAGCAGTTCTTC. The encoded protein is CASSLLAREVDNEQFF.

The gene calls are TRBV7-9 and TRBJ1-5, with D maybe TRBD1 (5 bases). The germline V and J ends were trimmed by 2 bases and 6 bases, with 11 bases remaining between them. This CDR3 spans 14 amino acids. The germline gives CDR1 SEHNR, CDR2 FQNEAQ (reference sequence). The CDR3 coding sequence is TGTGCCAGCAGCTTACAGGGTAACACTCAGCCCCAGCATTTT. Translation: CASSLQGNTQPQHF.

This chain connects TRBV7-3 to TRBJ2-7; D is possibly TRBD1 (6 bases). The germline CDR1 and CDR2 sequences are SGHTA and FQGTGA. V lost 5 bases, J lost 0 bases, and 8 bases lay in between. This CDR3 comprises 13 residues. The CDR3 loop reads CASSKGVSYEQYF. CDR3 nucleotide sequence: TGTGCCAGCAGCAAGGGGGTCTCCTACGAGCAGTACTTC.

The chain has TRBV27 and TRBJ2-5; a weak D match, TRBD1 (5 bases). The length of the CDR3 is 12 residues. CDR1 and CDR2 from the germline V gene are MNHEY and SMNVEV (reference sequence). V shed 8 bases and J shed 1 base, with 8 bases lying between them. The chain's CDR3 is CASGRVQETQYF. The CDR3 DNA is TGTGCCAGCGGCAGGGTCCAAGAGACCCAGTACTTC.

The chain is built from TRBV10-3 and TRBJ1-1, with 8 bases aligning to TRBD1. The CDR3 runs 14 residues. The trim removed 6 bases at V and 4 bases at J, leaving 7 bases unmatched. From germline, CDR1 is ENHRY and CDR2 SYGVKD. As DNA, the CDR3 is TGTGCCATCAGCGAGAACAGGGGGGGCACTGAAGCTTTCTTT. This encodes CAISENRGGTEAFF.

The chain carries TRBV30 and TRBJ2-7, with 8 bases lining up with TRBD1. This CDR3 contains 14 residues. The ends lost 3 bases at V and 7 bases at J; junction bases unmatched: 11. CDR1 is GTSNPN and CDR2 is SVGIG in the germline V gene (reference sequence). CDR3 protein: CAWSQTGALEEQYF. The CDR3 DNA sequence: TGTGCCTGGAGCCAGACAGGGGCCCTAGAGGAGCAGTACTTC.

CDR3 sequence (DNA): TGTGCTAGTGGTTTGAGGGACACGGCCTTGGGGCAGTACTTC. Residues: CASGLRDTALGQYF. The gene calls are TRBV12-5 and TRBJ2-5; tentative D call: TRBD1 (6 bases). This CDR3 contains 14 residues. Trimming removed 2 bases at V and 11 bases at J, with 18 bases between. Germline loops: CDR1 LGHNT, CDR2 FRNRAP.

The gene calls are TRBV29-1 and TRBJ2-1, with 13 bases aligning to TRBD2. CDR1 and CDR2 (germline): SQVTM, ANQGSEA. The CDR3 loop spans 17 amino acids. Trimming cost V 7 bases and J 0 bases; bases outside gene matches: 9. The CDR3 DNA reads as TGCAGCGCCCGAACTAGCGGGAGGGCCATCTCCTACAATGAGCAGTTCTTC. Translated: CSARTSGRAISYNEQFF.

V gene TRBV9 combines with J gene TRBJ2-2; 8 bases fit TRBD1. This CDR3 has 15 amino acids. Germline V lookup: CDR1 SGDLS, CDR2 YYNGEE. V dropped 4 bases and J dropped 0; count of bases not matched to a gene: 2. CDR3 loop: CASSTGQANTGELFF. The DNA for the CDR3 is TGTGCCAGCAGCACGGGACAGGCGAACACCGGGGAGCTGTTTTTT. The complete variable domain, with remaining parts taken from reference TRBV9 and TRBJ2-2, reads DSGVTQTPKHLITATGQRVTLRCSPRSGDLSVYWYQQSLDQGLQFLIQYYNGEERAKGNILERFSAQQFPDLHSELNLSSLELGDSALYFCASSTGQANTGELFFGEGSRLTVL.

The V call is TRBV19, the J call TRBJ1-5, with D unclear. This CDR3 has 15 amino acids. The ends were cut back, 4 bases at V and 4 bases at J, with 14 bases in the middle. Germline loops: CDR1 LNHDA, CDR2 SQIVND (reference sequence). CDR3 region: CASSRGGQPNQPQHF. CDR3 in DNA: TGTGCCAGTAGTAGAGGTGGTCAACCAAATCAGCCCCAGCATTTT.